Given below is one TCR beta chain in context. The sample belongs to a study of early T cells in non-severe SARS-CoV-2 infection. Study-level background: Sequenced material consisted of bulk RNA (from unsorted whole blood), and chains were unpaired.

MiXCR was run by TCRdb on the 5' RACE reads, yielding one entry per CDR3 protein. The sample shows some 80,000 distinct CDR3 sequences, about 12% of them seen only once. The sample comprised whole blood. This receptor was taken from an adult who was a healthcare worker with PCR-confirmed SARS-CoV-2 infection or an uninfected control (not recorded which).

The CDR3 loop reads CASSVEGPGIHEQYF. In DNA, the CDR3 is TGTGCCAGCAGTGTCGAGGGGCCGGGAATCCACGAGCAGTACTTC. V usage is TRBV3-1 and J usage is TRBJ2-7; the D call may be TRBD1 or TRBD2 (5 bases each). This CDR3 has 15 amino acids. CDR1 LGHDT and CDR2 YNNKEL come from the germline V gene (reference sequence). V was pared by 6 bases and J by 5 bases, with 20 bases between.